This entry lists 10 T cell receptor beta chains sequenced from one sample in a study of shared clonotypes between healthy human individuals. Only in-frame clones appear in the TCRdb table, and some are missing; sequencing was by immunoSEQ multiplex PCR. This table holds 2.5 million or so clones, around 94% found once. Specimen: naive CD4+ T cells sorted from blood. Subset specified: CD45RA+ positively selected. These receptors were obtained from a man between 18 and 35 years old in good health.

V gene TRBV18 combines with J gene TRBJ1-1; no reliable D call. Germline lookup yields CDR1 KGHSH and CDR2 LQKENI. V lost 6 bases to trimming and J lost 0 bases, with 20 bases between them. The CDR3 runs to 17 residues. In DNA, the CDR3 is TGTGCCAGCTCCCCGGTCGCGCGGGCACCTATGAACACTGAAGCTTTCTTT. It codes for CASSPVARAPMNTEAFF.

This clone was found once. The same CDR3 arises from other DNA sequences in this sample as well. J is TRBJ2-7 and V is TRBV9; 11 positions agree with TRBD1. Germline-derived CDR1 and CDR2 are SGDLS and YYNGEE. Germline trimming cut 3 bases from V and 0 bases from J; bases unmatched to any gene: 2. The CDR3 spans 15 residues. The DNA of the CDR3 is TGTGCCAGCAGCGCGGGGACAGGGGGCTCCTACGAGCAGTACTTC. This encodes CASSAGTGGSYEQYF.

This clone appeared a single time. This sequence joins TRBV10-3 and TRBJ2-3, with D possibly matching TRBD1 (6 bases). V lost 6 bases and J 1 base, leaving 14 bases between the germline ends. The germline CDR1 and CDR2 sequences are ENHRY and SYGVKD. This CDR3 spans 15 amino acids. CDR3 DNA sequence: TGTGCCATCAGACAGGGTGGTTCAGGCACAGATACGCAGTATTTT. Amino acid sequence: CAIRQGGSGTDTQYF.

The CDR3 reads CASSPVTSDESPYRKNIQYF. The CDR3 DNA sequence: TGTGCCAGCTCACCAGTGACTAGCGACGAGAGTCCTTATCGCAAAAACATTCAGTACTTC. V usage is TRBV18 and J usage is TRBJ2-4; 8 nucleotides agree with TRBD2. Trimming cost V 2 bases and J 3 bases; bases outside gene matches: 18. CDR3 length: 20 amino acids. The germline V gene has CDR1 KGHSH and CDR2 LQKENI.

This sequence joins TRBV7-2 and TRBJ2-7; no firm D call. CDR1 is SGHTA and CDR2 is FQGNSA in the germline V gene. Trimming took 1 base from V and 0 from J, leaving 10 bases between them. This CDR3 region has 15 residues. The DNA for the CDR3 is TGTGCCAGCAGCTTAGACAGACCTAGCTCCTACGAGCAGTACTTC. Translated: CASSLDRPSSYEQYF.

The gene calls are TRBV10-3 and TRBJ2-5, with 11 bases matching TRBD1. In germline, CDR1 is ENHRY, CDR2 SYGVKD. Germline trimming cut 3 bases from V and 11 bases from J; bases unmatched to any gene: 8. The CDR3 has 14 residues. For the CDR3, the DNA is TGTGCCATCAGTGATGGGGACAGGGGGGATGAGCAGTACTTC. Its protein is CAISDGDRGDEQYF.

This clone was detected once. V is TRBV19 and J is TRBJ2-5; possibly TRBD1 or TRBD2 for D (6 bases each). Per germline, CDR1 LNHDA and CDR2 SQIVND (reference sequence). The V and J ends lost 6 bases and 5 bases respectively, with 13 bases between them. This CDR3 spans 13 amino acids. Here the CDR3 DNA reads TGTGCCAGTAGGGAGGGGGGATCGGAGACCCAGTACTTC. Translating gives CASREGGSETQYF.

As to this clone: The same CDR3 can be traced to other DNA sequences in this sample. V is TRBV2 and J is TRBJ2-7; D is ambiguous. The germline V gene encodes CDR1 SNHLY and CDR2 FYNNEI. The CDR3 length is 12 residues. The V end was cut by 6 bases, the J end by 3 bases, with 9 bases between. CDR3: CASSDLGYEQYF. The DNA of the CDR3 is TGTGCCAGCAGCGACCTAGGCTACGAGCAGTACTTC.

The chain joins TRBV5-6 to TRBJ1-6; a possible D gene is TRBD1 (5 bases). This CDR3 comprises 14 residues. Trimming pared 4 bases from V and 3 bases from J, leaving 8 bases between. The germline V gene has CDR1 SGHDT and CDR2 YYEEEE. The CDR3 loop is CASSPGGYNSPLHF. CDR3 nucleotide sequence: TGTGCCAGCAGCCCCGGGGGCTATAATTCACCCCTCCACTTT.

This chain joins TRBV29-1 and TRBJ1-2; 9 bases are shared with TRBD1. V shed 5 bases, J shed 8 bases, and the junction held 12 bases outside the gene matches. CDR3 length: 14 amino acids. Germline CDR1 reads SQVTM; CDR2 reads ANQGSEA. The CDR3 nucleotides are TGCAGCGTTATAAATGGACAGGGGTTGGGGGGCTACACCTTC. Its protein product is CSVINGQGLGGYTF.